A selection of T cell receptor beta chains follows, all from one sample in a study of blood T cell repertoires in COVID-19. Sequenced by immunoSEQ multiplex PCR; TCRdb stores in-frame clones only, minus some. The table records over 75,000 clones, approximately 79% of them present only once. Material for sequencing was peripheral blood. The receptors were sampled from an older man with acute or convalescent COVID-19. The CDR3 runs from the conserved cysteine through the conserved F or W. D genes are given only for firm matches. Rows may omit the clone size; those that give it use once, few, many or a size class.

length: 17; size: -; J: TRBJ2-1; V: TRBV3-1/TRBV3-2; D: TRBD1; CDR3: CASSQPGTGKLGNEQFF; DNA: TGTGCCAGCAGCCAACCCGGGACAGGGAAGTTGGGCAATGAGCAGTTCTTC
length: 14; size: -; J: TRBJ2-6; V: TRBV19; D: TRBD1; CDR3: CASSDRVGANVLTF; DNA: TGTGCCAGTAGTGACAGGGTTGGGGCCAACGTCCTGACTTTC
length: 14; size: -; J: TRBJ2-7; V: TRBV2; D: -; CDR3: CASRETAGAYEQYF; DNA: TGTGCCAGCAGGGAGACAGCTGGCGCCTACGAGCAGTACTTC
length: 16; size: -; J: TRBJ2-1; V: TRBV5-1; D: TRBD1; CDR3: CASSLVQGVGGNEQFF; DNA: TGCGCCAGCAGCTTAGTACAGGGGGTAGGTGGCAATGAGCAGTTCTTC
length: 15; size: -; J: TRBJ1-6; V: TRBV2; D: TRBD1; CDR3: CASSERQGANSPLHF; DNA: TGTGCCAGCAGTGAACGACAGGGGGCTAATTCACCCCTCCACTTT
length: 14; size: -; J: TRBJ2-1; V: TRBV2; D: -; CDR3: CASSLDSSYNEQFF; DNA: TGTGCCAGCAGCTTGGACAGCTCCTACAATGAGCAGTTCTTC
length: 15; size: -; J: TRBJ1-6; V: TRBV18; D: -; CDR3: CASSPGPIYNSPLHF; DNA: TGTGCCAGCTCCCCCGGTCCGATCTATAATTCACCCCTCCACTTT
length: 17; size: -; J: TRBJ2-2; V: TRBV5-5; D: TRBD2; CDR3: CASSHKGRGSNTGELFF; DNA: TGTGCCAGCAGCCATAAAGGGAGGGGATCGAACACCGGGGAGCTGTTTTTT
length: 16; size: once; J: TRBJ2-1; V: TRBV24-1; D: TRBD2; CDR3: CATSDLSGERFNEQFF; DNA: TGTGCCACCAGTGATTTGAGCGGGGAGCGGTTCAATGAGCAGTTCTTC
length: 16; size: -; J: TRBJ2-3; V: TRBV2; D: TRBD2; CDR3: CASSPRLAGPEDTQYF; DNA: TGTGCCAGCAGTCCGCGACTAGCGGGGCCCGAAGATACGCAGTATTTT
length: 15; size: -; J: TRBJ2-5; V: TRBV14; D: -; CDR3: CASSGLGLVHETQYF; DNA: TGTGCCAGCAGCGGCCTAGGTCTGGTCCATGAGACCCAGTACTTC
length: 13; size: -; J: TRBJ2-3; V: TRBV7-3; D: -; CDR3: CASSLTFLDTQYF; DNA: TGTGCCAGCAGCTTAACGTTCCTAGATACGCAGTATTTT
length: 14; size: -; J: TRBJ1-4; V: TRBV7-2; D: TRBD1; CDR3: CASSRDRDLGKLFF; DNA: TGTGCCAGCAGCAGGGACAGGGATTTGGGGAAACTGTTTTTT
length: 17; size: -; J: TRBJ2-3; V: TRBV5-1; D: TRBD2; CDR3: CASSSGTSGTRTDTQYF; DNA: TGCGCCAGCAGCTCGGGGACTAGCGGGACCCGCACAGATACGCAGTATTTT
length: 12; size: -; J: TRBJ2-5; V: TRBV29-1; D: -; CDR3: CSVDVEPGTQYF; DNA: TGCAGCGTCGACGTCGAACCGGGGACCCAGTACTTC
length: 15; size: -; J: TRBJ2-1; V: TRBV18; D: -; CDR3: CASSRTGPGENEQFF; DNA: TGTGCCAGCTCACGTACAGGGCCCGGCGAGAATGAGCAGTTCTTC
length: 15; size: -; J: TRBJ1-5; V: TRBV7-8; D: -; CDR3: CASSLMGQFNQPQHF; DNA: TGTGCCAGCAGCTTAATGGGGCAGTTCAATCAGCCCCAGCATTTT
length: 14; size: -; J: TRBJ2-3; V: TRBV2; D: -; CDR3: CASSDGGWTDTQYF; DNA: TGTGCCAGCAGTGATGGGGGGTGGACAGATACGCAGTATTTT
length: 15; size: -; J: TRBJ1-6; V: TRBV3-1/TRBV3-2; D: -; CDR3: CASSQVARVQSPLHF; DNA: TGTGCCAGCAGCCAAGTAGCCAGGGTGCAATCACCCCTCCACTTT
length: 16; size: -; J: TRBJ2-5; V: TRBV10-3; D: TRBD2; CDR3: CAIRGSGGAEQETQYF; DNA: TGTGCCATCAGAGGTAGCGGGGGGGCCGAGCAAGAGACCCAGTACTTC
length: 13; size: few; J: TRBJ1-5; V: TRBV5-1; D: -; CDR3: CASSRGGNQPQHF; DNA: TGCGCCAGCAGCCGAGGAGGAAATCAGCCCCAGCATTTT
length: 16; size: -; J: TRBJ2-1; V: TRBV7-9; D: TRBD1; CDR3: CASSFRPGQGAYEQFF; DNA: TGTGCCAGCAGCTTTAGACCGGGACAGGGGGCTTATGAGCAGTTCTTC
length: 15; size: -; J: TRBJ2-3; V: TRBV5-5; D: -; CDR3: CASSSHRVVVDTQYF; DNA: TGTGCCAGCAGTTCCCACAGGGTGGTAGTAGATACGCAGTATTTT
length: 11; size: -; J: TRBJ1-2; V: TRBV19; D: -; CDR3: CASSTGPGYTF; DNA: TGTGCCAGTAGTACCGGTCCAGGCTACACCTTC
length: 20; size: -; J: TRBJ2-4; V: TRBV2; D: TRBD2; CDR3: CASSLRLAGGPNRAKNIQYF; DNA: TGTGCCAGCAGCCTTCGACTAGCGGGGGGGCCGAATCGAGCCAAAAACATTCAGTACTTC
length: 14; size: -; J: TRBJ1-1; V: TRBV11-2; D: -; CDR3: CASSLTALNTEAFF; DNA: TGTGCCAGCAGCCTCACAGCCCTGAACACTGAAGCTTTCTTT
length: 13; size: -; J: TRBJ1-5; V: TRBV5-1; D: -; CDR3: CASSLGGDQPQHF; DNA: TGCGCCAGCAGCTTGGGAGGAGATCAGCCCCAGCATTTT
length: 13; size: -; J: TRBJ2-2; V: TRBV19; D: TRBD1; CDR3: CGTGGDNTGELFF; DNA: TGCGGGACAGGAGGTGACAACACCGGGGAGCTGTTTTTT
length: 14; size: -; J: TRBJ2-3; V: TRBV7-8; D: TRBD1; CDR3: CASSVTGYGDTQYF; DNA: TGTGCCAGCAGCGTGACAGGGTATGGAGATACGCAGTATTTT
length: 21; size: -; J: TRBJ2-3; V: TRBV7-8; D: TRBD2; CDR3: CASSSYKTVPGTSGTGGTQYF; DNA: TGTGCCAGCAGCTCGTACAAGACAGTACCCGGGACTAGCGGCACGGGGGGTACGCAGTATTTT
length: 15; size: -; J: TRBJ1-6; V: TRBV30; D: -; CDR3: CAWSPPEIYNSPLHF; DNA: TGTGCCTGGAGCCCACCGGAGATCTATAATTCACCCCTCCACTTT
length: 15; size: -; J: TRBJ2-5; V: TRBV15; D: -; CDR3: CATSRDRGSQETQYF; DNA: TGTGCCACCAGCAGAGATCGGGGTAGCCAAGAGACCCAGTACTTC
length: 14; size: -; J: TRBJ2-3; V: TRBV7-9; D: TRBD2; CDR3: CASSLVAGPDTQYF; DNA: TGTGCCAGCAGCTTAGTAGCGGGCCCAGATACGCAGTATTTT
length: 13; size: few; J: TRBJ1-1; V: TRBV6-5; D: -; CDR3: CASGYRSNTEAFF; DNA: TGTGCCAGCGGATACAGGAGTAACACTGAAGCTTTCTTT
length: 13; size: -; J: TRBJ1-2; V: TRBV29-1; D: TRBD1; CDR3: CSVGTGQNYGYTF; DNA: TGCAGCGTTGGGACAGGGCAGAACTATGGCTACACCTTC
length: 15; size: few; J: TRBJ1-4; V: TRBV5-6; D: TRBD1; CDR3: CASSLHGQGLEKLFF; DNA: TGTGCCAGCAGCTTACATGGACAGGGGCTCGAAAAACTGTTTTTT
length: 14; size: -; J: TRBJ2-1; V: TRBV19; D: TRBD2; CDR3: CASSTSGKDDEQFF; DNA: TGTGCCAGTAGTACTAGCGGGAAAGACGATGAGCAGTTCTTC
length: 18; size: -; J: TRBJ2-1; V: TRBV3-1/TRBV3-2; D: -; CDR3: CASSQEGGPDSSYNEQFF; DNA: TGTGCCAGCAGCCAAGAGGGGGGACCGGATAGCTCCTACAATGAGCAGTTCTTC
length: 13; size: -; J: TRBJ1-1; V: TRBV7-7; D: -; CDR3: CASSLGRNTEAFF; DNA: TGTGCCAGCAGCTTAGGTAGGAACACTGAAGCTTTCTTT
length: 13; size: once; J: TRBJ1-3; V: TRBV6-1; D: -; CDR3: CASSLISGNTIYF; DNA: TGTGCCAGCAGTTTAATATCGGGAAACACCATATATTTT
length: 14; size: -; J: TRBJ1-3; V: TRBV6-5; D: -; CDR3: CASSYSSPGNTIYF; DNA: TGTGCCAGCAGTTACTCGAGCCCTGGAAACACCATATATTTT
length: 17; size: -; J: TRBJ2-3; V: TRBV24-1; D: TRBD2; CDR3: CATEGGGGSYSTDTQYF; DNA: TGTGCCACCGAGGGCGGGGGTGGTAGCTATAGCACAGATACGCAGTATTTT
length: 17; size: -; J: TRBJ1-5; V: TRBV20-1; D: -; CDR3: CSASSWQGGLSNQPQHF; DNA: TGCAGTGCTAGTTCTTGGCAGGGAGGGCTCAGCAATCAGCCCCAGCATTTT
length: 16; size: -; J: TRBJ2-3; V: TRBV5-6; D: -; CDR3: CASSLIDRLRTDTQYF; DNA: TGTGCCAGCAGCTTGATAGACAGGCTACGCACAGATACGCAGTATTTT